The text below deals with one T cell receptor (beta chain). Its antigen target is currently unknown. Within one base of it there is no much larger clone, and no base qualities were kept. The sample is drawn from a study of cytomegalovirus exposure and HLA in healthy donors (dated by TCRdb to about 2017). Describing the broader study: According to an earlier analysis of several hundred of the donors, about 179 million T cells yielded roughly 110 million unique TCR beta sequences and 276 Gb of sequence data. An early release covering roughly 600 HLA-typed donors comprised 250 to 350 gigabases of sequencing data and tens of millions of unique TCR sequences. Of the 350 to 450 genotyped donors, around 81% fell in the genetic ancestry cluster associated with self-reported Caucasian donors. The study aimed to test whether signatures of past pathogen exposure could be identified by cataloging public T cell receptors. The study profiled the T cell repertoires of 500 to 800 subjects by immunosequencing and related them to cytomegalovirus serostatus. In addition to the first cohort of about 650 subjects, a separate validation cohort of around 110 different subjects was used. High-throughput TCR immunosequencing, statistical association of individual TCRs with disease status, and machine learning were combined to predict cytomegalovirus infection status. A later analysis re-examined previously published TCR beta repertoires from 610 or so donors and added high-resolution HLA genotyping to investigate patterns of TCR occurrence. Rather than using new phenotypic data, the later analysis identified candidate immune exposures from TCR beta sequences and from how often those sequences occurred across donors. An earlier analysis of 587 of the donors used high-throughput TCR beta sequencing to judge whether each TCR beta V gene segment behaved as functional or pseudogenic. Donor age, sex, ethnicity and CMV serostatus were collected together with the repertoire data. Genome-wide SNP genotypes for about three fifths of the roughly 670 donors were used in a later genetic analysis, which treated that subset as a discovery cohort. Every repertoire in the discovery cohort had been generated on one and the same sequencing platform. HLA typing included class I and class II loci at four-digit resolution. The number of donors typed differed by locus, with 629-630 for A, B, C, DRB1 and DQB1, roughly 520 for DQA1, some 570 for DPA1, and approximately 470 for DPB1. Roughly five DR-DQ haplotypes were treated as single units for association and clustering because of strong linkage in the cohort. Among 300 to 500 genotyped donors of the cohort, an average of roughly 230,000 unique TCR beta nucleotide sequences was sequenced per donor, of which about 18% were non-productive. Findings and caveats that apply to the study as a whole: In vitro tests confirmed that a few of the cytomegalovirus-associated TCR beta chains recognize cytomegalovirus antigens. A later analysis found that HLA-associated TCR beta chains were more clonally expanded and had lower generation probabilities than equally common non-associated chains. When HLA alleles, especially DR and DQ, strongly co-occurred, attributing TCR associations to individual alleles was difficult. Most TCR sequences were seen in very few donors, while some public TCRs were found in many individuals. The sequencing pipeline was judged likely to have produced a cluster of highly shared sequence variants as a technical artifact. In this cohort, only TCR beta chains were sequenced, and detectable features were limited by the absence of alpha or paired-chain data. A total of 150 or so TCR beta chains were listed by the study as associated with cytomegalovirus. About 17 rarely observed V segments, including chromosome 9 orphons, were excluded from the earlier analysis of a few hundred of the donors because counts were too low. Several of the top co-occurrence clusters appeared to be linked to parvovirus B19, influenza, CMV and Epstein-Barr virus, according to a later analysis. For the cohort, immune exposure information was limited to CMV serostatus. The classifier was reported to diagnose cytomegalovirus status with high specificity and sensitivity in both the original and validation cohorts. In an earlier analysis of around 600 of the donors, most TCR beta V segments were observed in productive rearrangements about 87% or about 30% of the time, broadly matching IMGT annotations. HLA typing was unavailable for some donors at each locus, so association tests used only the typed subset. Correlated functional status among segregating V segments might reflect linkage disequilibrium, but an unknown experimental factor could not be ruled out. V-gene and J-gene trimming of TCR beta chains was associated with a missense DCLRE1C variant in a later genetic analysis, and the association was replicated in an independent cohort. At a false discovery rate of 0.05, a later analysis linked under 20,000 TCR beta sequences to specific HLA alleles. Compared with the roughly 670-donor mean, donors in an Asian-associated ancestry cluster had fewer N-insertions in productive TCRs, according to a later genetic analysis. A further reported finding was that TCR beta sequences accurately predicted the HLA-A and HLA-B alleles for most subjects in the first cohort. Presence/absence analyses assumed roughly uniform sequencing depth across donors, an assumption that may not hold. Most CMV-associated TCR beta chains appeared to be HLA-restricted in a later analysis, and the HLA associations seemed to be driven largely by CMV exposure. The authors suggested that the approach could potentially be extended to other disease states and immunological phenotypes. According to a later analysis, TCR association rates differed among HLA loci, with DRB1 alleles showing the most associated TCRs and HLA-C alleles showing the fewest.

The library came from the immunoSEQ multiplex PCR assay. The multiplex PCR relied on a mix of 60 forward primers for TCR Vbeta segments and 13 reverse primers for TCR Jbeta segments. The CDR3 region of rearranged TCR beta genes was amplified from genomic DNA with a multiplex PCR assay. Amplified TCR beta libraries were sequenced as 87-base-pair reads on the Illumina HiSeq System. The paper's data handling went like this. In a later analysis, tens of millions of unique TCR beta chains were counted across the 500 to 850 repertoires, and around 10 million of these chains were shared by at least two donors. To remove PCR and sequencing errors, raw reads were error-corrected and collapsed into unique sequences using a nearest-neighbor algorithm that merged closely related sequences. CDR3 sequences were aligned to IMGT reference sequences to assign V, D and J gene segments. For a sequence to be retained, a match of at least six nucleotides was required to both a V gene segment and a J gene segment. A rearrangement was called productive if the CDR3 had no stop codons and remained in frame with V and J, and every other rearrangement was called non-productive. Following IMGT convention, CDR3 was defined as the stretch from the second conserved V-encoded cysteine up to the conserved J-encoded phenylalanine. The earlier analysis of about 590 of the donors excluded sequences that lacked an unambiguous match to a single V gene segment. In an earlier analysis of about 590 of the donors, a V segment was called functional when productive rearrangements were above 56.7%, and segregating when the standard deviation between donors exceeded 5%. A statistical classification framework was built to diagnose cytomegalovirus status from the catalog of TCR beta chain sequences. A later analysis assigned V and J genes by comparing TCR nucleotide sequences with IMGT/GENE-DB human TR gene sequences. Using the TCRdist pipeline, a later analysis assigned CDR3 sequences along with most-parsimonious VDJ recombination scenarios. In a later analysis, every TCR beta chain was defined by the combination of its CDR3 amino acid sequence and its V-gene family, and reads without a unique V-gene family were dropped. A later analysis removed 592 highly shared, low-generation-probability nucleotide sequences to deal with suspected cross-contamination and a sequencing artifact. A later analysis calculated a clonal expansion index for each public chain from normalized within-repertoire ranks of inferred template counts. Generation probabilities in a later analysis came from a VDJ recombination model fitted to out-of-frame rearrangements, and those results were checked against IGoR. Hypergeometric tests were used in a later analysis to score TCR-TCR, TCR-HLA and TCR-CMV co-occurrence, with a repertoire-size bias correction applied to the TCR pairs. A later analysis estimated false discovery rates by permuting HLA or CMV assignments 20 times. In a later analysis, co-occurring TCRs were grouped using DBSCAN, with TCRdist sequence similarity added in when clustering inside HLA-allele-positive subsets. For co-occurrence clustering, repertoires with fewer than 30,000 or more than 120,000 public chains were excluded, along with about five repertoires with anomalous nucleotide sharing. What TCRdb holds here is the immuneACCESS table cut down to in-frame rearrangements. Part of the clones is not present; checked against another copy, under half of the missing clones reflect an unresolved V gene, and the others are unexplained. V and J calls and clone size follow that table, whereas D and trimming were derived from the DNA. The sample yields around 130,000 clones; about 83% were counted once. In total, the top ten clones hold 1% to 1.5% of the sample.

The cohort comprised some 680 healthy bone marrow donors. Cohort members were all nominally healthy when sampled, although unrecorded immune exposures were likely present. The donor tested CMV seronegative, placing the donor among the approximately 400 seronegative members of the cohort. A peripheral blood sample was provided by each donor, and peripheral blood mononuclear cells were used for TCR beta sequencing. Genomic DNA was extracted from the blood cell samples with the Qiagen DNeasy Blood Extraction Kit. The receptor was isolated from a girl between 2 and 10 years old in good health and CMV-seronegative. The sample comprised PBMCs.

The CDR3 corresponds to CAWSVRVGQGESTDTQYF. The nucleotide sequence is TGTGCCTGGAGTGTACGGGTAGGGCAGGGGGAGAGCACAGATACGCAGTATTTT. The chain joins TRBV30 to TRBJ2-3; the junction holds 7 bases that match TRBD1. Trimming takes 0 bases off V and 0 bases off J; junction bases not matched to a gene: 12. The germline V gene (reference sequence) supplies CDR1 GTSNPN and CDR2 SVGIG. From the cysteine through the phenylalanine, the CDR3 covers 18 amino acids. Only CDR3 DNA remains: 54 bases, in frame from the first base.